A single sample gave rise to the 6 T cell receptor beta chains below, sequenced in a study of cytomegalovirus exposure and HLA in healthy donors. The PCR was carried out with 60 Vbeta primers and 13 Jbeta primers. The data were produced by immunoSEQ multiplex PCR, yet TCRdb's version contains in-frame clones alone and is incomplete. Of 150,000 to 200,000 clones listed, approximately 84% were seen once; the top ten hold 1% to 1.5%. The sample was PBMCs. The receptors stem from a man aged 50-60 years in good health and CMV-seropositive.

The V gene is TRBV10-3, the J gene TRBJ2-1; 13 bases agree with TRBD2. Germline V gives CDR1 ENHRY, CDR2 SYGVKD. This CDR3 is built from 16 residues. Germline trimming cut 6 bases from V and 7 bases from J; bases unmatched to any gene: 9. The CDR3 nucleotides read TGTGCCATCAGAAATTCCGGGACTAGCGGGATGAATGAGCAGTTCTTC. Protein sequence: CAIRNSGTSGMNEQFF.

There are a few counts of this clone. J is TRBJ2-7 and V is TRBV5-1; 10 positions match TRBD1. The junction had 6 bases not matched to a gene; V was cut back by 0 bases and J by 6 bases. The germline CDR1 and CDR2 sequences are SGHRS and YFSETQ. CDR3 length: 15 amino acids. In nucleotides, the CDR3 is TGCGCCAGCAGCTTGGAACCGGGACAGGGGCTCGAGCAGTACTTC. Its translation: CASSLEPGQGLEQYF.

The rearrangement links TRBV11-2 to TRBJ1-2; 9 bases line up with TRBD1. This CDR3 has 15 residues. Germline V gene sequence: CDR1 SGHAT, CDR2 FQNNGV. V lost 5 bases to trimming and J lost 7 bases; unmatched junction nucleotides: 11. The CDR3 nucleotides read TGTGCCAGCAGCAAACAGGGACAGGGAGATACTGGCTACACCTTC. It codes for CASSKQGQGDTGYTF.

This CDR3 reads CASYREIPYEQYF. The CDR3 region has the DNA TGTGCCAGCTACAGGGAAATTCCCTACGAGCAGTACTTC. The chain is built from TRBV2 and TRBJ2-7, with D tentatively TRBD1 (6 bases). The CDR3 consists of 13 residues. The V gene lost 8 bases and the J gene lost 2 bases, with 13 bases spanning the gap. Germline V gene sequence: CDR1 SNHLY, CDR2 FYNNEI.

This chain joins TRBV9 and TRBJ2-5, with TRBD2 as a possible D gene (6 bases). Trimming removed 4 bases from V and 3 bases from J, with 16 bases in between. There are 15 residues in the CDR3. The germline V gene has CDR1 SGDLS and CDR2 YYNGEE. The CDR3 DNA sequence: TGTGCCAGCAGCTTAACCGGGACTCCTAAAGAGACCCAGTACTTC. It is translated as CASSLTGTPKETQYF.

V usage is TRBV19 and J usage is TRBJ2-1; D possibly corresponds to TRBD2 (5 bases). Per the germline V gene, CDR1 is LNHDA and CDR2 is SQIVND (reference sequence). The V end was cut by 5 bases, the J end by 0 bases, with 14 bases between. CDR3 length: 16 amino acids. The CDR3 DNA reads TGTGCCAGTAGTCCTAGAGGGCCTAGCTCCTACAATGAGCAGTTCTTC. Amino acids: CASSPRGPSSYNEQFF.